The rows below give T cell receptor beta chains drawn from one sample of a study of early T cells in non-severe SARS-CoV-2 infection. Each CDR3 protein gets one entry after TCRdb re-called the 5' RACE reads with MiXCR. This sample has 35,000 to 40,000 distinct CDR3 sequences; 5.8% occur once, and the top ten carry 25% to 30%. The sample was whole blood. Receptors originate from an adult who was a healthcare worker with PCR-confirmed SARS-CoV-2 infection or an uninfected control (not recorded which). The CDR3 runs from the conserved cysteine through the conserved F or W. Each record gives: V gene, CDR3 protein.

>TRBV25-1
CASSEWYREETQYF
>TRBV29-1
CSVEGGTTDTQYF
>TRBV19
CASFSGGSEQFF
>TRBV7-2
CASSLGQAITNYGYTF
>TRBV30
CAWSVGGTEAFF
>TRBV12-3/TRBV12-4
CASSLWTGDQPQHF
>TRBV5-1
CASSPEQGPWNEQYF
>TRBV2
CASRRDYFTETQYF
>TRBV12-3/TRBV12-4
CASSWTGGIKTQYF
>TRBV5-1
CASSLYQGNYGYTF
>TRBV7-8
CASSQPGRDRVSYEQYF
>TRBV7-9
CASTRGSSYNEQFF
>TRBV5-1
CASSLDYGSTEAFF
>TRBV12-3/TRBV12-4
CASSFGVAAFF
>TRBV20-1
CSASGTAGTEAFF
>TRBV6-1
CASSGLAGNNEQFF
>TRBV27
CASSPALTGGRMNTEAFF
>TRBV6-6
CASSKGVDGYTF
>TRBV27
CASSLLGGGDEQYF
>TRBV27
CASSLLSGLAEINEQFF
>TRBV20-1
CSARDHGQEDRGYTF
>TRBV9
CASSVDLYNEQFF
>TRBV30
CAWSVQGGYGYTF
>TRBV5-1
CASSLAGVSYNEQFF
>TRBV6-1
CASSEATGQGGYEQYF
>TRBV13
CASSFGSSGANVLTF
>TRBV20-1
CSARGGSGRVTSTDTQYF
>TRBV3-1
CASSPRVTYEQYF
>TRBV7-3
CASSLSGSVGETQYF